The entry below gives a single TCR beta chain sequence along with its context. Its target is unknown. V lost 4 bases to trimming and J lost 0 bases; unmatched junction nucleotides: 10. This CDR3 contains 18 residues. Per germline, CDR1 SGHNT and CDR2 YYREEE (reference sequence). The entry originates in a study of Ad26.COV2.S vaccination and SARS-CoV-2 variants. The study's findings and limits: Marked by substantial breadth, spike-specific CD8+ and CD4+ T cell responses were reportedly seen after vaccination.

Noted treatment: roughly 20 received Ad26.COV2.S at low or high dose, single or two shots; about 5 received placebo; per-sample allocation not given. The study sampled participants on day 63 after the first vaccine or placebo injection. Profiling relied on immunoSEQ multiplex PCR, and the TCRdb table lists in-frame clones only, not all of them. The sample records roughly 500,000 clones, roughly 87% being singletons. The receptor was isolated from a person aged 18-65 years who received the Ad26.COV2.S COVID-19 vaccine or a placebo. The chain joins TRBV5-4 to TRBJ1-1; 12 bases map to TRBD1. The input for sequencing was peripheral blood, taken in a trial of Ad26.COV2.S vaccine versus placebo. CDR3 region: CASSHRKGQGAMNTEAFF. The CDR3 DNA reads TGTGCCAGCAGCCATCGAAAGGGACAGGGGGCGATGAACACTGAAGCTTTCTTT.